This T cell receptor (beta chain) stems from a study of blood T cell repertoires in COVID-19 (dated by TCRdb to the early 2020s). In terms of the full investigation: Collaborator samples came from the United States, Italy and Spain and covered acute and convalescent phases of COVID-19. The material from the prospective study consisted of cDNA or gDNA derived from T cells, B-cell-depleted T cells, or PBMCs. Deeply sampled blood TCRbeta repertoires from subjects exposed to, actively infected with, or recovered from COVID-19 were included in the dataset. The repertoires were released in a freely available public database intended as a resource for research on the immune response to SARS-CoV-2. Samples came from the ongoing ImmuneRACE study (first 160 participants) plus 1,254 subjects from 6 global collaborators. A de-identified subject ID, COVID-19 status, age in years and sex were almost always included in the sample metadata. Where available, HLA class I and class II types were obtained from metadata supplied by the sample provider rather than from assay-based typing.

About this clone itself: The clone's antigen remains unknown. No base-level quality is on record; no much larger clone is a single base apart.

The immunoSEQ Assay, a bias-controlled multiplex PCR, was used to amplify TCRbeta CDR3 regions from genomic DNA. In the authors' own workflow: The number of nucleated cells in each sample was estimated from the amplification of reference gene primers within the assay. Sequence reads were collapsed and filtered to measure the absolute abundance of every unique TCRbeta CDR3 rearrangement. For each sample, productive Simpson clonality was calculated as the square root of Simpson's diversity index across productive rearrangements. TCRdb holds this immuneACCESS table with in-frame rearrangements only. Some clones are missing; in checked studies, unresolved V genes explain under half, and the rest has no known cause. Clone size and the V and J calls come from that table; the DNA yielded D and trimming. This sample is represented by around 72,000 clones; over 75% of them were singletons. The ten biggest clones cover about 27% of the sample.

Each collaborating institution followed its own protocols to collect whole blood in K2EDTA tubes. For TCRbeta analysis, collaborators shipped samples as frozen whole blood, isolated PBMCs, or DNA extracted from either of those sample types. Broader findings and caveats from the paper: The quantity of clinical and demographic metadata differed by source and by participant and was supplied without curation.

CDR1 SGHTA and CDR2 FQGNSA are derived from the germline V gene. Trimming takes 1 base from V and 3 bases from J, and the germline ends sit 13 bases apart. The CDR3 covers 16 residues, taking in both the cysteine and the phenylalanine. Only the CDR3 DNA stays, 48 bases, in frame from base 1. This TCR was sampled from a man between 50 and 59 years old with acute or convalescent COVID-19. The rearrangement combines TRBV7-2 with TRBJ1-5; the D region possibly corresponds to TRBD1 (5 bases align). Sequencing was performed on peripheral blood. The CDR3 reads as follows: CASSLGGRAYNQPQHF. The sequence in DNA is TGTGCCAGCAGCTTAGGAGGCAGGGCCTACAATCAGCCCCAGCATTTT.